This T cell receptor (beta chain) was sequenced for a study of shared clonotypes between healthy human individuals. The CDR3 consists of 13 residues. The V end was cut by 6 bases, the J end by 3 bases, with 12 bases between. Looked up from germline, CDR1 is MNHNS and CDR2 is SASEGT. The study separated CD4+ cells into CD45RA+ naive and CD45RA-negative memory subsets. Findings of the study overall: Rarefaction curves obtained for sorted subsets showed sequencing incomplete despite large depth.

Concerning this clone: Antigen: not known.

Produced via immunoSEQ multiplex PCR; TCRdb's table is partial and in-frame only. The sample includes about 1.1 million clones, about 84% of them seen just once. Sequences were obtained from memory CD4+ T cells from PBMCs. This sample's subset: CD45RA-negative fraction. The sequence derives from a man aged 18 to 29 in good health. Some clones in this sample may be carry-over from other donors' samples. The gene calls are TRBV6-1 and TRBJ2-7; D gene uncertain. The CDR3 DNA reads as TGTGCCAGCAGATGGCACTTGGACTACGAGCAGTACTTC. Amino acids: CASRWHLDYEQYF.